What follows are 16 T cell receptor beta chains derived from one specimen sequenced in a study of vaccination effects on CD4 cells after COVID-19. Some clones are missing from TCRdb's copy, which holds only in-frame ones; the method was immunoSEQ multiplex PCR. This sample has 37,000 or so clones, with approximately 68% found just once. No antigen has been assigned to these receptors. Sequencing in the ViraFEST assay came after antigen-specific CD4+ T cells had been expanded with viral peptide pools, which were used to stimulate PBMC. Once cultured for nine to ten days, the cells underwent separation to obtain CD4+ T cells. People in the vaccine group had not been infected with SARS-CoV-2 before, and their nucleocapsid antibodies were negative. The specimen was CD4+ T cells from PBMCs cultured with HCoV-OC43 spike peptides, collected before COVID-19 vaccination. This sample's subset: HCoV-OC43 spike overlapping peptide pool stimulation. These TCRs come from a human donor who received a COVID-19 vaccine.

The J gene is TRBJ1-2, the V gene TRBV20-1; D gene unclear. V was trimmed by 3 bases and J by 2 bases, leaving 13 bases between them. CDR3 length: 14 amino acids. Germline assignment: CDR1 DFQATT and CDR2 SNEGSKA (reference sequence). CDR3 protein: CSASSPAGNYGYTF. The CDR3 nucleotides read TGCAGTGCTAGTTCCCCGGCAGGCAACTATGGCTACACCTTC.

The CDR3, as DNA: TGTGCCAGCAGTTACGTCACGGGGGGATGGTACGAGCAGTACTTC. Amino acid sequence: CASSYVTGGWYEQYF. The J gene is TRBJ2-7, the V gene TRBV6-5, with 7 bases lining up with TRBD2. The CDR3 is made up of 15 amino acids. J gave up 4 bases and V 2 bases, and 8 bases lay outside the gene matches. CDR1 and CDR2 (germline): MNHEY, SVGAGI.

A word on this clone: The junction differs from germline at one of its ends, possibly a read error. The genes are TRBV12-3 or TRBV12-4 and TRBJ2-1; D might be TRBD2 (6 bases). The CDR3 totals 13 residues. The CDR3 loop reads CASSLRFASDQIF. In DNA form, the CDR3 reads TGTGCCAGCAGTTTAAGGTTCGCTAGCGACCAAATCTTC.

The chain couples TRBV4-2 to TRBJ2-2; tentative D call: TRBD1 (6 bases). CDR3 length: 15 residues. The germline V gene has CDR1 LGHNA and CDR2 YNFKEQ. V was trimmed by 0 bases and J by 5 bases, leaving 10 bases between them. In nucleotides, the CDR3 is TGTGCCAGCAGCCAAGAAGGGGGACGGACCGGGGAGCTGTTTTTT. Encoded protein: CASSQEGGRTGELFF.

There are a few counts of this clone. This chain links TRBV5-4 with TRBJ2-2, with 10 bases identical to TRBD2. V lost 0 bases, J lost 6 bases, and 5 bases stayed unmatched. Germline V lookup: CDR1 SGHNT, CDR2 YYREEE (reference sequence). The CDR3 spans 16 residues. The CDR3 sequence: CASSLDPSGGPGELFF. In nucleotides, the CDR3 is TGTGCCAGCAGCTTGGATCCTAGCGGGGGTCCCGGGGAGCTGTTTTTT.

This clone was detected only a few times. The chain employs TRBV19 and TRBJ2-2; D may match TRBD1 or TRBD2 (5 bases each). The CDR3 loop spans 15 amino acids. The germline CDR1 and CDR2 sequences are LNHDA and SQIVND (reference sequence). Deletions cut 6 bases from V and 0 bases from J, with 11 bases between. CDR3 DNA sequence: TGTGCCAGTAGGTGGGGGACCTCGAACACCGGGGAGCTGTTTTTT. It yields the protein CASRWGTSNTGELFF.

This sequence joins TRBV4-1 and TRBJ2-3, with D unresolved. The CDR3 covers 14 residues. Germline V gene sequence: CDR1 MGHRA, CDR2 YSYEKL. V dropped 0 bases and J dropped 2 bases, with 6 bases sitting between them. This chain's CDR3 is CASSQDRITDTQYF. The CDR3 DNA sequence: TGCGCCAGCAGCCAAGATAGGATCACAGATACGCAGTATTTT.

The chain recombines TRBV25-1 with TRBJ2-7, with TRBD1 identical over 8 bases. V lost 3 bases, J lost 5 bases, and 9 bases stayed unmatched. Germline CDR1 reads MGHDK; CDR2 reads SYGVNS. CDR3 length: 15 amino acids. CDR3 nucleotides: TGTGCCAGCAGTGACCCACAGGGGGAAGGCGACGAGCAGTACTTC. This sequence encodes CASSDPQGEGDEQYF.

CDR3 in amino acids: CASRRTLTGYGYTF. The DNA for the CDR3 is TGTGCCAGCAGACGTACACTGACTGGCTATGGCTACACCTTC. The chain couples TRBV6-5 to TRBJ1-2; D is unresolved. The CDR3 is 14 residues long. Germline CDR1 MNHEY, CDR2 SVGAGI. V lost 6 bases and J 4 bases, leaving 15 bases between the germline ends.

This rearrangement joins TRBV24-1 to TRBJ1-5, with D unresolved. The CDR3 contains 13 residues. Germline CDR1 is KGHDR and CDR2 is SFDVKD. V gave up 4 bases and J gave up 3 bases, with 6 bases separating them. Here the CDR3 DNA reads TGTGCCACCAGTGACGACAACAATCAGCCCCAGCATTTT. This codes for CATSDDNNQPQHF.

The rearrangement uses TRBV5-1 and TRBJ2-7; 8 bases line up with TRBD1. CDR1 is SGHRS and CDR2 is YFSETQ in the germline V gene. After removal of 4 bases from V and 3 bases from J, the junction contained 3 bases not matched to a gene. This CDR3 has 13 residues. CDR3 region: CASSVTGGYEQYF. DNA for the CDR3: TGCGCCAGCAGCGTAACAGGGGGCTACGAGCAGTACTTC.

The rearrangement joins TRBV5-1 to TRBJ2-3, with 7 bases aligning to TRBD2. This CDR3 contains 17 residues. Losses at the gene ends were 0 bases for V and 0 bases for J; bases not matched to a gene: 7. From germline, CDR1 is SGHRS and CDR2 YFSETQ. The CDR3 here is CASSLGSRGGSTDTQYF. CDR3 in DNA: TGCGCCAGCAGCTTGGGCTCGCGCGGGGGAAGCACAGATACGCAGTATTTT. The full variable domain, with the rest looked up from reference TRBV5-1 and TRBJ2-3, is KAGVTQTPRYLIKTRGQQVTLSCSPISGHRSVSWYQQTPGQGLQFLFEYFSETQRNKGNFPGRFSGRQFSNSRSEMNVSTLELGDSALYLCASSLGSRGGSTDTQYFGPGTRLTVL.

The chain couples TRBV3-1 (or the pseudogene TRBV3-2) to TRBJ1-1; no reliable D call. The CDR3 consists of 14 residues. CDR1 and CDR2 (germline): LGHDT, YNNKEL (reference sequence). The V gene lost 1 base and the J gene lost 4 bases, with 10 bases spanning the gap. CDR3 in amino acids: CASSQVRGFTEAFF. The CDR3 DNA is TGTGCCAGCAGCCAAGTGCGGGGTTTCACTGAAGCTTTCTTT.

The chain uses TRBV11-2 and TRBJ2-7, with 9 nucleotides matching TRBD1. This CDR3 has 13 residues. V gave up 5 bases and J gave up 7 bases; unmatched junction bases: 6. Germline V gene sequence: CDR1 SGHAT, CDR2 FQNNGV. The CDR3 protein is CASSRDRVREQYF. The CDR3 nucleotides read TGTGCCAGCAGCCGGGACAGGGTAAGGGAGCAGTACTTC.

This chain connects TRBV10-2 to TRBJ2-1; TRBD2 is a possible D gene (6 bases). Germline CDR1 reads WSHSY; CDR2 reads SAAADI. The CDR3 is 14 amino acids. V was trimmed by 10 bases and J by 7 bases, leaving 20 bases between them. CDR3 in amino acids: CATQLAGSWNEQFF. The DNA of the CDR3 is TGCGCCACACAGCTTGCGGGGTCATGGAATGAGCAGTTCTTC.

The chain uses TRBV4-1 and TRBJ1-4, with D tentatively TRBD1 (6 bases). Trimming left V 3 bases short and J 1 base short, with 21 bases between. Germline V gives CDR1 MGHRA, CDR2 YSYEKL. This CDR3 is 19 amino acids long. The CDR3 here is CASSHPQGRGRITNEKLFF. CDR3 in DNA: TGCGCCAGCAGCCACCCCCAGGGCAGGGGACGGATAACTAATGAAAAACTGTTTTTT.